This T cell receptor beta chain derives from a study of beta chain features in type 1 diabetes. Since all of the isolated RNA was reverse transcribed, expressed TCRB transcripts were what got sequenced. Libraries were prepared by immunoSEQ multiplex PCR; TCRdb keeps only in-frame clonotypes and omits some of them. The sample consists of 400,000 or so clones, 9.6% of them appearing once. The table lists this clone with many counts. What it binds is unknown. General study results and limits: For Type 1 diabetes patients, all four CD4+ subsets carried TCRB CDR3s that were moderately but significantly shorter.

The germline gives CDR1 LNHDA, CDR2 SQIVND (reference sequence). Germline trimming cut 5 bases from V and 1 base from J; bases unmatched to any gene: 3. CDR3 length: 14 residues. The sample was central memory CD4+ T cells from blood. This rearrangement joins TRBV19 to TRBJ2-5, with 8 bases aligning to TRBD2. The receptor was isolated from a man aged 30-40 years with type 1 diabetes. CDR3 residues: CASSPTSGQETQYF. The CDR3 nucleotides read TGTGCCAGTAGTCCAACTAGCGGCCAAGAGACCCAGTACTTC.